This T cell receptor beta chain stems from a study of blood T cell repertoires in COVID-19. Donors were grouped by their self-reported clinical history. Libraries were prepared by immunoSEQ multiplex PCR; TCRdb keeps only in-frame clonotypes and omits some of them. Of 250,000 or so clones in the sample, about 90% are singletons; the top ten hold 10% to 11%. What was sequenced was PBMCs or T cells enriched from blood (not recorded which). The TCR comes from a man aged 25-45 years who had recovered from COVID-19.

As DNA, the CDR3 is TGTGCCAGCAGCTTAGTCGGACAGGTGCACAATGAGCAGTTCTTC. Its protein is CASSLVGQVHNEQFF. This rearrangement joins TRBV7-9 to TRBJ2-1; 7 bases map to TRBD1. This CDR3 is 15 amino acids long. The ends lost 1 base at V and 5 bases at J; junction bases unmatched: 5. From germline, CDR1 is SEHNR and CDR2 FQNEAQ (reference sequence).